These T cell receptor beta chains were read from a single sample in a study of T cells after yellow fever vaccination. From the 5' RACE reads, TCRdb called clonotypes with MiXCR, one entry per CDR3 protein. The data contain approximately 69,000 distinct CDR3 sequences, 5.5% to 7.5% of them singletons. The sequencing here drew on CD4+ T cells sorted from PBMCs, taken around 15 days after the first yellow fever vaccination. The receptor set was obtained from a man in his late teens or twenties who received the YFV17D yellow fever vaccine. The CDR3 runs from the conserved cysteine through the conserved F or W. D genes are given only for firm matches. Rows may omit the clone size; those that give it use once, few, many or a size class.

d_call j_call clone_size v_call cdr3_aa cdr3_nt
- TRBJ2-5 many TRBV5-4 CASNREYQETQYF TGTGCCAGCAACAGGGAGTACCAAGAGACCCAGTACTTC
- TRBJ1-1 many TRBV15 CATTRDWGGLGNTEAFF TGTGCCACCACCAGAGACTGGGGGGGGCTTGGGAACACTGAAGCTTTCTTT
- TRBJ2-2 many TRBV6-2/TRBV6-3 CASSRDSGNTGELFF TGTGCCAGCAGTCGAGACAGCGGGAACACCGGGGAGCTGTTTTTT
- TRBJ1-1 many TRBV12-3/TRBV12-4 CASSSGLHTEAFF TGTGCCAGCAGTTCGGGACTGCACACTGAAGCTTTCTTT
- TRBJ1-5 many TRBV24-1 CATSDTRISNQPQHF TGTGCCACCAGTGATACGAGGATTAGCAATCAGCCCCAGCATTTT
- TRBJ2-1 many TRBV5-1 CASSLEGISTLIFSNEQFF TGCGCCAGCAGCTTGGAGGGGATTTCCACCTTAATCTTTAGCAATGAGCAGTTCTTC
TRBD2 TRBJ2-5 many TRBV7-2 CASSAGAGREETQYF TGTGCCAGCAGTGCGGGGGCCGGGAGGGAAGAGACCCAGTACTTC
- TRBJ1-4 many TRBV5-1 CASSLQGGGEKLFF TGCGCCAGCAGCTTACAGGGAGGGGGTGAAAAACTGTTTTTT
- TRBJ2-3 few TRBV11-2 CASSLKAELGGTQYF TGTGCCAGCAGCTTAAAAGCGGAACTAGGCGGTACGCAGTATTTT
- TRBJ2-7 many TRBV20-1 CSASTDYEQYF TGCAGTGCTAGCACGGACTACGAGCAGTACTTC
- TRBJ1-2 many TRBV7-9 CASSPNLSGYTF TGTGCCAGCAGCCCGAACCTCTCCGGCTACACCTTC
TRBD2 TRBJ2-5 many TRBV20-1 CSARRVAGDGTQYF TGCAGTGCCCGAAGAGTAGCGGGGGACGGGACCCAGTACTTC
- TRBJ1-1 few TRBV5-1 CASSLAVGNLIMNTEAFF TGCGCCAGCAGCTTGGCCGTCGGGAATCTCATCATGAACACTGAAGCTTTCTTT
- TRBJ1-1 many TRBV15 CATSRDRKEAFF TGTGCCACCAGCAGAGACAGGAAAGAAGCTTTCTTT
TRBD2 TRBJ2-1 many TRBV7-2 CASSLTPSSGGLNEQFF TGTGCCAGCAGCCTCACCCCTTCTAGCGGGGGTCTAAATGAGCAGTTCTTC
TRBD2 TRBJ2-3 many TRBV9 CASSVEIRTSGSTDTQYF TGTGCCAGCAGCGTAGAAATTAGGACTAGCGGTAGCACAGATACGCAGTATTTT
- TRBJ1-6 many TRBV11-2 CASSLRSGVSPLHF TGTGCCAGCAGCTTGAGGTCCGGGGTCTCACCCCTCCACTTT
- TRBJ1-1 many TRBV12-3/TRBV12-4 CASSNLPGTEAFF TGTGCCAGCAGTAACCTTCCCGGCACTGAAGCTTTCTTT
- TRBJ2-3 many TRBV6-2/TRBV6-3 CASSYWSTDTQYF TGTGCCAGCAGTTACTGGTCGACAGATACGCAGTATTTT
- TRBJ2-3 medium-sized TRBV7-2 CASSFLRDTQYF TGTGCCAGCAGCTTCCTAAGAGATACGCAGTATTTT
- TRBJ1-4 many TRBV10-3 CATNPGGANEKLFF TGTGCCACCAACCCGGGGGGGGCTAATGAAAAACTGTTTTTT
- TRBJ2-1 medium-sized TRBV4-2 CASRNGRSSYNEQFF TGTGCCAGCAGAAATGGCAGGAGCTCCTACAATGAGCAGTTCTTC
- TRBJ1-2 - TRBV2 CASRPEVASGYTF TGTGCCAGCAGACCTGAGGTGGCGTCGGGCTACACCTTC
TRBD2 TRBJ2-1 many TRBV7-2 CASSLAYVAGGPPQQFF TGTGCCAGCAGCTTAGCGTATGTAGCGGGGGGACCCCCCCAGCAGTTCTTC
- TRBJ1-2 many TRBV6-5 CASSSPGGSIYTF TGTGCCAGCAGTTCCCCAGGAGGGTCCATCTACACCTTC
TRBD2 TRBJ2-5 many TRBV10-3 CAISDQAGGPGTQYF TGTGCCATCAGTGACCAAGCGGGGGGCCCAGGAACCCAGTACTTC
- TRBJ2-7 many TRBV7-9 CASRFSGHYEQYF TGTGCCAGCCGCTTTTCGGGCCACTACGAGCAGTACTTC
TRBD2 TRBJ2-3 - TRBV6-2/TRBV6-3 CASSYLGGGPTDTQYF TGTGCCAGCAGTTACCTTGGCGGGGGGCCAACAGATACGCAGTATTTT
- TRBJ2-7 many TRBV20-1 CSAREVLLGHQYF TGCAGTGCTAGAGAGGTGCTGCTTGGCCACCAGTACTTC
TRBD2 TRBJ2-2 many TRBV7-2 CASSLASSGIGELFF TGTGCCAGCAGCTTAGCGTCTAGCGGGATAGGGGAGCTGTTTTTT
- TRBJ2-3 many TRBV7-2 CASSLAPAGAGTDTQYF TGTGCCAGCAGCTTAGCGCCGGCGGGGGCTGGAACAGATACGCAGTATTTT
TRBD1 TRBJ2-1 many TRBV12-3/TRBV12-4 CASSSTGANEQFF TGTGCCAGCAGTTCGACAGGGGCCAATGAGCAGTTCTTC
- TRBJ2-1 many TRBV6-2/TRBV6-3 CASRRDVGHLSYNEQFF TGTGCCAGCAGGCGAGACGTGGGACACCTCTCCTACAATGAGCAGTTCTTC
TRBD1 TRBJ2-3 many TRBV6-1 CATGDRIGTDTQYF TGTGCCACGGGGGACAGGATTGGCACAGATACGCAGTATTTT
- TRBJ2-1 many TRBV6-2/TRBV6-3 CASSYLGSTYNEQFF TGTGCCAGCAGTTACTTAGGATCGACGTACAATGAGCAGTTCTTC
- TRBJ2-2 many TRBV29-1 CSVDKLDTGELFF TGCAGCGTTGACAAACTCGACACCGGGGAGCTGTTTTTT
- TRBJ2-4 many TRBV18 CASSPMAGAKNIQYF TGTGCCAGCTCACCGATGGCCGGGGCCAAAAACATTCAGTACTTC
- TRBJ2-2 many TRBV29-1 CSVEDFGQNTGELFF TGCAGCGTTGAAGATTTCGGTCAGAACACCGGGGAGCTGTTTTTT
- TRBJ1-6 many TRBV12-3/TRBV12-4 CASTPDRFYNSPLHF TGTGCCAGCACTCCCGACAGGTTCTATAATTCACCCCTCCACTTT
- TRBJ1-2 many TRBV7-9 CASSFEQVYGYTF TGTGCCAGCAGCTTCGAACAGGTTTATGGCTACACCTTC
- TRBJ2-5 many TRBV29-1 CSVDSYMETQYF TGCAGCGTTGACAGCTATATGGAGACCCAGTACTTC
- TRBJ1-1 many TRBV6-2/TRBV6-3 CASSYWGHPNTEAFF TGTGCCAGCAGTTACTGGGGACACCCGAACACTGAAGCTTTCTTT
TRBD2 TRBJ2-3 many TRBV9 CASSAPLADTNWGAQYF TGTGCCAGCAGCGCTCCACTAGCGGACACCAATTGGGGCGCGCAGTATTTT
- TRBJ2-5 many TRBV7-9 CASSPWGEQETQYF TGTGCCAGCAGCCCTTGGGGAGAACAAGAGACCCAGTACTTC
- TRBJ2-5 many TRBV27 CASSRGQHGETQYF TGTGCCAGCAGTCGCGGACAGCATGGGGAGACCCAGTACTTC
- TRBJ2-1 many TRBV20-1 CSARDASGWGNEQFF TGCAGTGCTAGAGATGCGAGCGGCTGGGGGAATGAGCAGTTCTTC